Listed here are 15 T cell receptor beta chains from one sample, sequenced in a study of CD8 T cells in Susac syndrome (dated by TCRdb to the late 2010s). Libraries were prepared through the immunoSEQ multiplex PCR assay. RNA was extracted using the RNeasy kit, and about 0.5 to 1 microgram was reverse transcribed with random hexamers. In TCRdb, the public reads were trimmed at Q25 with fastp and aligned with MiXCR, with productive beta chains retained. Entries that share a CDR3 protein sequence are merged under the most common genes and DNA. A total of 150,000 to 250,000 distinct CDR3 sequences appear in this sample, 90% to 95% of them only once. 0.093% of the sample comes from the top ten. Sequencing was carried out using CD4+ T cells from PBMCs. The receptors originated from a human donor with multiple sclerosis.

V and J are TRBV9 and TRBJ2-5; 9 bases agree with TRBD1. The V and J ends lost 4 bases and 3 bases, in that order; junction bases with no gene match: 7. The length of the CDR3 is 15 residues. Germline V CDR1 and CDR2: SGDLS, YYNGEE. The CDR3 DNA follows: TGTGCCAGCAGCCCATCTTGGGACAGGGAAGAGACCCAGTACTTC. Translation gives CASSPSWDREETQYF. Full variable domain (rest looked up from reference TRBV9 and TRBJ2-5): DSGVTQTPKHLITATGQRVTLRCSPRSGDLSVYWYQQSLDQGLQFLIQYYNGEERAKGNILERFSAQQFPDLHSELNLSSLELGDSALYFCASSPSWDREETQYFGPGTRLLVL.

This chain joins TRBV24-1 and TRBJ2-7, with 9 bases identical to TRBD1. This CDR3 contains 15 residues. The trim removed 3 bases at V and 5 bases at J, leaving 7 bases unmatched. Germline V CDR1 and CDR2: KGHDR, SFDVKD. The CDR3 nucleotides are TGTGCCACCAGTGATCCCCACAGGGGGCAACACGAGCAGTACTTC. It is translated as CATSDPHRGQHEQYF.

The gene calls are TRBV7-3 and TRBJ2-3, with 7 bases lining up with TRBD1. V dropped 4 bases and J dropped 2; count of bases not matched to a gene: 9. The germline V gene has CDR1 SGHTA and CDR2 FQGTGA. CDR3 length: 16 amino acids. The CDR3 spells CASSSGRQGITDTQYF. Here the CDR3 DNA reads TGTGCCAGCAGCTCAGGTCGACAGGGCATCACAGATACGCAGTATTTT.

The genes are TRBV27 and TRBJ2-5; no reliable D call. The CDR3 is 14 residues long. Trimming shortened V by 5 bases and J by 5 bases, and 15 bases separated the two germline ends. From germline, CDR1 is MNHEY and CDR2 SMNVEV (reference sequence). The CDR3 is CASSLRTTTETQYF. CDR3 nucleotide sequence: TGTGCCAGCAGTCTACGGACCACAACGGAGACCCAGTACTTC.

The CDR3 loop is CASSLGTRLPGDTEAFF. The DNA for the CDR3 is TGTGCCAGCAGCTTGGGTACGAGGCTTCCGGGGGACACTGAAGCTTTCTTT. The J gene is TRBJ1-1, the V gene TRBV5-4, with D possibly being TRBD1 (5 bases). This CDR3 contains 17 residues. V was cut by 0 bases and J by 3 bases, with 18 bases left in between. Germline V gene sequence: CDR1 SGHNT, CDR2 YYREEE (reference sequence).

This chain links TRBV5-1 with TRBJ1-1; D is unclear. Per germline, CDR1 SGHRS and CDR2 YFSETQ. Trimming took 1 base from V and 7 from J, leaving 20 bases between them. The CDR3 extends over 16 amino acids. Here the CDR3 DNA reads TGCGCCAGCAGCTTGTCTCCCGGACGGCGGGTGAGTGAAGCTTTCTTT. Its protein is CASSLSPGRRVSEAFF.

The V call is TRBV10-1, the J call TRBJ2-7, with 9 bases aligning to TRBD1. The CDR3 is made up of 14 amino acids. V shed 8 bases, J shed 0 bases, and the junction held 5 bases outside the gene matches. CDR1 and CDR2 from the germline V gene are WNHNN and SYGVQD (reference sequence). The CDR3 DNA reads TGCGCCAGCCCCATGGGACAGGGCTCCTACGAGCAGTACTTC. Amino acids: CASPMGQGSYEQYF.

The chain employs TRBV7-3 and TRBJ2-7, with TRBD1 identical over 7 bases. With 5 bases clipped from V and 5 bases from J, the junction kept 6 bases outside the gene matches. In germline, CDR1 is SGHTA, CDR2 FQGTGA. CDR3 length: 13 residues. This chain's CDR3 is CASSRLTGDEQYF. As DNA, the CDR3 is TGTGCCAGCAGCCGTCTAACAGGGGACGAGCAGTACTTC. Complete variable domain (other parts from reference TRBV7-3 and TRBJ2-7): GAGVSQTPSNKVTEKGKYVELRCDPISGHTALYWYRQSLGQGPEFLIYFQGTGAADDSGLPNDRFFAVRPEGSVSTLKIQRTERGDSAVYLCASSRLTGDEQYFGPGTRLTVT.

J is TRBJ2-7 and V is TRBV7-9; D is undetermined. V was cut by 5 bases and J by 6 bases, with 8 bases left in between. Germline loops: CDR1 SEHNR, CDR2 FQNEAQ (reference sequence). This CDR3 has 11 residues. The CDR3 protein is CASSTRIEQYF. As DNA, the CDR3 is TGTGCCAGCAGCACGAGGATCGAGCAGTACTTC.

The J gene is TRBJ2-5, the V gene TRBV20-1, with 10 bases identical to TRBD2. CDR3 length: 17 residues. The junction had 11 bases not matched to a gene; V was cut back by 0 bases and J by 4 bases. Germline-derived CDR1 and CDR2 are DFQATT and SNEGSKA (reference sequence). The CDR3 protein is CSARDPSGRAGLETQYF. The CDR3 coding sequence is TGCAGTGCTAGAGATCCAAGCGGGAGGGCCGGGTTAGAGACCCAGTACTTC.

CDR3 in amino acids: CASSRLLDGYSLNEKLFF. In nucleotides, the CDR3 is TGTGCCAGCAGCCGCCTCCTGGACGGTTACTCTCTGAATGAAAAACTGTTTTTT. The genes are TRBV3-1 and TRBJ1-4; D unclear. The CDR3 length is 18 residues. Trimming cost V 4 bases and J 5 bases, with 23 bases left between them. Germline CDR1 reads LGHDT; CDR2 reads YNNKEL (reference sequence).

CDR3 sequence: CSVGLGQTYEQYF. CDR3 DNA sequence: TGCAGCGTTGGCCTGGGACAGACCTACGAGCAGTACTTC. This rearrangement joins TRBV29-1 to TRBJ2-7, with 7 bases lining up with TRBD1. This CDR3 is built from 13 residues. Germline lookup yields CDR1 SQVTM and CDR2 ANQGSEA. The V and J ends lost 4 bases and 2 bases, in that order; junction bases with no gene match: 5.

The V call is TRBV27, the J call TRBJ1-2; the D is unclear. The CDR3 consists of 13 residues. Looked up from germline, CDR1 is MNHEY and CDR2 is SMNVEV (reference sequence). Trimming stripped 2 bases from V and 3 bases from J, with 7 bases between. This CDR3 reads CASSLGADYGYTF. The CDR3 bases are TGTGCCAGCAGTTTAGGAGCAGACTATGGCTACACCTTC.

This chain joins TRBV12-3 or TRBV12-4 and TRBJ1-1, with D perhaps matching TRBD1 (5 bases). V lost 4 bases and J 11 bases, leaving 17 bases between the germline ends. The CDR3 extends over 13 amino acids. The CDR3 loop reads CASSSPGGMKAFF. Written as DNA, the CDR3 is TGTGCCAGCAGTTCCCCCGGGGGGATGAAGGCTTTCTTT.

The chain couples TRBV27 to TRBJ2-7; TRBD1 agrees at 9 bases. Germline V CDR1 and CDR2: MNHEY, SMNVEV (reference sequence). The CDR3 consists of 15 residues. The V segment lost 2 bases and the J segment 6 bases; nucleotides outside the gene matches: 8. For the CDR3, the DNA is TGTGCCAGCAGTTTAGGGTGGGACAGGGTCGGCGAGCAGTACTTC. It specifies CASSLGWDRVGEQYF.